Listed here are 18 T cell receptor beta chains from one sample, sequenced in a study of T cell changes during pregnancy in multiple sclerosis. TCRdb keeps only in-frame clones here, not all; method: immunoSEQ multiplex PCR. The data contain 41,000 or so clones, 90% of them singletons. Source: CD8+ T cells from peripheral blood mononuclear cells, taken in the third trimester of pregnancy. All receptors derive from a female donor with multiple sclerosis, enrolled in a pregnancy study.

This clone was recorded once. The chain carries TRBV6-4 and TRBJ2-1, with 9 nucleotides matching TRBD2. Germline V gives CDR1 MRHNA, CDR2 SNTAGT. CDR3 length equals 14 residues. V gave up 4 bases and J gave up 5 bases; unmatched junction bases: 3. For the CDR3, the DNA is TGTGCCAGCAGTGTGACTAGCGGACACAATGAGCAGTTCTTC. Translation gives CASSVTSGHNEQFF.

The chain joins TRBV29-1 to TRBJ1-2; no definite D call. Germline CDR1 is SQVTM and CDR2 is ANQGSEA. Trimming cost V 3 bases and J 1 base, with 12 bases left between them. This CDR3 is 14 amino acids long. The CDR3, as DNA: TGCAGCGTTGATTCCCCACTGAATAACTATGGCTACACCTTC. This gives the protein CSVDSPLNNYGYTF.

This sequence joins TRBV9 and TRBJ2-3, with TRBD2 matching over 7 bases. In germline, CDR1 is SGDLS, CDR2 YYNGEE. The V and J ends lost 0 bases and 1 base, in that order; junction bases with no gene match: 5. The CDR3 has 16 residues. The CDR3 loop is CASSVGASGGTDTQYF. As DNA, the CDR3 is TGTGCCAGCAGCGTAGGGGCGAGCGGGGGCACAGATACGCAGTATTTT.

The J gene is TRBJ2-5, the V gene TRBV28; D may be TRBD2 (6 bases). V was clipped by 10 bases and J by 2 bases, with 11 bases between them. CDR1 and CDR2 (germline): MDHEN, SYDVKM. This CDR3 region has 12 residues. The CDR3 protein is CAILAPQETQYF. CDR3 nucleotide sequence: TGTGCCATACTAGCACCACAAGAGACCCAGTACTTC.

J is TRBJ2-2 and V is TRBV7-9; D ambiguous. The length of the CDR3 is 14 residues. CDR1 and CDR2 from the germline V gene are SEHNR and FQNEAQ (reference sequence). V was shortened by 2 bases and J by 6 bases, with 10 bases between the two germline ends. The chain's CDR3 is CASSLSRSPGELFF. Written as DNA, the CDR3 is TGTGCCAGCAGCTTATCCAGGTCTCCCGGGGAGCTGTTTTTT.

The chain carries TRBV27 and TRBJ1-1; 11 nucleotides align to TRBD1. This CDR3 spans 13 amino acids. Looked up from germline, CDR1 is MNHEY and CDR2 is SMNVEV (reference sequence). V was pared by 10 bases and J by 1 base, with 2 bases of the junction left unmatched. CDR3 protein: CATGQGANTEAFF. The CDR3 DNA sequence: TGTGCCACCGGACAGGGGGCGAACACTGAAGCTTTCTTT.

This clone occurred a few times. The chain combines TRBV5-1 with TRBJ1-1; D call uncertain. Germline assignment: CDR1 SGHRS and CDR2 YFSETQ. The CDR3 has 11 amino acids. Trimming shortened V by 2 bases and J by 6 bases, and 5 bases separated the two germline ends. The CDR3: CASSFGSEAFF. The CDR3 region has the DNA TGCGCCAGCAGCTTCGGGTCTGAAGCTTTCTTT.

The rearrangement joins TRBV2 to TRBJ1-3, with D maybe TRBD1 (6 bases). The V gene's germline CDR1 is SNHLY and CDR2 FYNNEI. This CDR3 has 16 amino acids. The germline V and J ends were trimmed by 2 bases and 4 bases, with 15 bases remaining between them. This chain's CDR3 is CASSETGSLRGNTIYF. CDR3 DNA: TGTGCCAGCAGTGAAACAGGGAGCCTACGCGGAAACACCATATATTTT. Complete variable domain (other parts from reference TRBV2 and TRBJ1-3): EPEVTQTPSHQVTQMGQEVILRCVPISNHLYFYWYRQILGQKVEFLVSFYNNEISEKSEIFDDQFSVERPDGSNFTLKIRSTKLEDSAMYFCASSETGSLRGNTIYFGEGSWLTVV.

The chain combines TRBV6-1 with TRBJ2-7, with a tentative D call TRBD1 (6 bases). The length of the CDR3 is 15 residues. Germline loops: CDR1 MNHNS, CDR2 SASEGT. Between the trimmed V and J ends, which lost 6 bases and 4 bases, there was a span of 19 bases. The CDR3 coding sequence is TGTGCCAGCAGCGAAAGGGGAACAGGGAATTACGAGCAGTACTTC. It codes for CASSERGTGNYEQYF.

The CDR3 bases are TGTGCCAGCAGTTACTCCCAGGGGGCTGTCAACGAGCAGTACTTC. Residues: CASSYSQGAVNEQYF. This chain joins TRBV6-5 and TRBJ2-7, with 8 bases lining up with TRBD1. This CDR3 is built from 15 residues. Trimming removed 0 bases from V and 5 bases from J; junction bases left unmatched: 6. Germline V gives CDR1 MNHEY, CDR2 SVGAGI.

The J gene is TRBJ1-1, the V gene TRBV28; D might be TRBD1 (6 bases). CDR3 length: 14 amino acids. Trimming removed 3 bases at V and 5 bases at J, with 13 bases between. Germline CDR1 reads MDHEN; CDR2 reads SYDVKM. CDR3 in amino acids: CASSLRGGGTEAFF. CDR3 in DNA: TGTGCCAGCAGTTTGAGAGGGGGGGGTACTGAAGCTTTCTTT.

The V call is TRBV14, the J call TRBJ2-7; possibly TRBD1 for D (5 bases). The CDR3 contains 16 residues. Germline-derived CDR1 and CDR2 are SGHDN and FVKESK. V gave up 0 bases and J gave up 0 bases, with 12 bases separating them. CDR3: CASSQDQGSISYEQYF. Written as DNA, the CDR3 is TGTGCCAGCAGCCAAGATCAGGGATCCATCTCCTACGAGCAGTACTTC.

The chain links TRBV27 to TRBJ1-5; TRBD1 is a possible D gene (6 bases). The germline gives CDR1 MNHEY, CDR2 SMNVEV (reference sequence). The CDR3 consists of 15 residues. Trimming removed 4 bases from V and 5 bases from J, with 15 bases in between. CDR3 sequence (DNA): TGTGCCAGCAGTTCTTCCGGGGCAGGGGATCAGCCCCAGCATTTT. As protein: CASSSSGAGDQPQHF.

The genes are TRBV9 and TRBJ2-3, with 7 bases lining up with TRBD2. Germline values: CDR1 SGDLS, CDR2 YYNGEE. The length of the CDR3 is 15 residues. With V trimmed by 0 bases and J by 2 bases, 3 bases remained unmatched. For the CDR3, the DNA is TGTGCCAGCAGCGTAGAAGCGGGGTTCACAGATACGCAGTATTTT. The encoded protein is CASSVEAGFTDTQYF.

The rearrangement links TRBV30 to TRBJ2-7, with TRBD1 matching 9 bases. Trimming cost V 0 bases and J 0 bases; bases outside gene matches: 6. The CDR3 totals 16 residues. CDR1 and CDR2 from the germline V gene are GTSNPN and SVGIG (reference sequence). The CDR3 region is CAWSVQGARYSYEQYF. The CDR3 DNA reads TGTGCCTGGAGTGTACAGGGGGCACGCTACTCCTACGAGCAGTACTTC.

The chain employs TRBV2 and TRBJ2-7; 7 bases fit TRBD2. With 6 bases clipped from V and 0 bases from J, the junction kept 5 bases outside the gene matches. Germline-derived CDR1 and CDR2 are SNHLY and FYNNEI. This CDR3 contains 14 residues. DNA for the CDR3: TGTGCCAGCAGAGGGCCGGGGGGCTCCTACGAGCAGTACTTC. The encoded protein is CASRGPGGSYEQYF. The complete variable domain, with remaining parts taken from reference TRBV2 and TRBJ2-7, reads EPEVTQTPSHQVTQMGQEVILRCVPISNHLYFYWYRQILGQKVEFLVSFYNNEISEKSEIFDDQFSVERPDGSNFTLKIRSTKLEDSAMYFCASRGPGGSYEQYFGPGTRLTVT.

The rearrangement links TRBV19 to TRBJ2-5; 8 nucleotides match TRBD1. Trimming at V came to 4 bases and at J to 5 bases, leaving 6 bases not matched to a gene. Germline V gene data show CDR1 as LNHDA and CDR2 as SQIVND (reference sequence). This CDR3 contains 14 residues. The CDR3 DNA is TGTGCCAGTAGTAGACAGGGGCAGGGGGAGACCCAGTACTTC. This codes for CASSRQGQGETQYF.

The gene calls are TRBV5-1 and TRBJ1-1, with a possible D match to TRBD1 (6 bases). V lost 0 bases and J lost 0, with 18 bases in between. Germline V CDR1 and CDR2: SGHRS, YFSETQ. The CDR3 sequence is 18 residues long. As DNA, the CDR3 is TGCGCCAGCAGCTTGGTGGCGGGGGCAGGGCGGATGAACACTGAAGCTTTCTTT. Residues: CASSLVAGAGRMNTEAFF.